This TCR beta chain appears in the sequencing data of a study of T cell responses to AZD1222 COVID-19 vaccine. TCRdb's copy holds only in-frame clones and misses some; the assay was immunoSEQ multiplex PCR. The table has 200,000 or so clones, about 87% seen once. The material was peripheral blood, obtained on day 0 of MenACWY control vaccination. The sequence was obtained from an adult in good health.

The CDR3, as DNA: TGTGCCAGCAGCTTAGGGTCAGGGACCGAGCAGTACTTC. As protein: CASSLGSGTEQYF. The chain combines TRBV7-2 with TRBJ2-7, with D tentatively TRBD1 or TRBD2 (5 bases each). The germline V gene encodes CDR1 SGHTA and CDR2 FQGNSA. The CDR3 consists of 13 residues. V was cut by 1 base and J by 6 bases, with 10 bases left in between.